Below are 7 T cell receptor beta chains sequenced from a single sample in a study of OX40 agonist ivuxolimab in advanced cancers. Sequencing used immunoSEQ multiplex PCR; TCRdb keeps in-frame clones, though not all of them. The profile covers approximately 66,000 clones, with approximately 89% appearing a single time and about 0.6% taken by the ten largest. Sequenced here: CD4+ or CD8+ T cells sorted from blood, sampled in a trial of the OX40 agonist ivuxolimab. The source of these receptors is an adult with an advanced solid tumor such as melanoma, head and neck, liver or kidney cancer.

J is TRBJ1-6 and V is TRBV10-3; D uncertain. The CDR3 length is 15 residues. Trimming stripped 7 bases from V and 7 bases from J, with 17 bases between. CDR1 is ENHRY and CDR2 is SYGVKD in the germline V gene. CDR3 nucleotide sequence: TGTGCCATCAAGATGAGGGCGGAAGGGAATTCACCCCTCCACTTT. Translated: CAIKMRAEGNSPLHF.

J is TRBJ2-7 and V is TRBV15, with D unclear. This CDR3 is built from 13 residues. V lost 0 bases, J lost 4 bases, and 7 bases lay in between. The germline V gene encodes CDR1 LNHNV and CDR2 YYDKDF (reference sequence). The CDR3 region has the DNA TGTGCCACCAGCAGAGATCGAAGTTACGAGCAGTACTTC. It specifies CATSRDRSYEQYF.

This chain links TRBV30 with TRBJ1-5, with D possibly TRBD1 on 6 matching bases. V lost 5 bases, J lost 7 bases, and 18 bases lay in between. CDR1 is GTSNPN, CDR2 SVGIG, per germline (reference sequence). This CDR3 comprises 14 residues. CDR3 protein: CAWGDTQTGQPQHF. CDR3 nucleotide sequence: TGTGCCTGGGGGGACACCCAAACGGGACAGCCCCAGCATTTT.

This clone was seen a single time. This chain uses TRBV2 with TRBJ2-1; 13 bases map to TRBD2. V was pared by 7 bases and J by 2 bases, with 2 bases of the junction left unmatched. The CDR3 has 15 amino acids. Germline V gene data show CDR1 as SNHLY and CDR2 as FYNNEI. The CDR3 here is CASKTSGGTYNEQFF. The CDR3 DNA reads as TGTGCCAGCAAGACTAGCGGGGGGACCTACAATGAGCAGTTCTTC. Variable domain in full (rest from reference TRBV2 and TRBJ2-1): EPEVTQTPSHQVTQMGQEVILRCVPISNHLYFYWYRQILGQKVEFLVSFYNNEISEKSEIFDDQFSVERPDGSNFTLKIRSTKLEDSAMYFCASKTSGGTYNEQFFGPGTRLTVL.

This sequence joins TRBV7-2 and TRBJ1-1, with a possible D match to TRBD1 (5 bases). V was cut by 4 bases and J by 3 bases, with 12 bases left in between. The CDR3 length is 14 residues. Per germline, CDR1 SGHTA and CDR2 FQGNSA. As DNA, the CDR3 is TGTGCCAGCAGCTACCGTATGGGGGACACTGAAGCTTTCTTT. It encodes CASSYRMGDTEAFF.

This clone has a single count. V and J are TRBV6-1 and TRBJ1-3, with TRBD1 identical over 7 bases. CDR1 MNHNS and CDR2 SASEGT come from the germline V gene. The CDR3 length is 14 residues. Trimming cost V 5 bases and J 2 bases; bases outside gene matches: 3. CDR3 DNA: TGTGCCAGCAGTATAGGGACAGCTGGAAACACCATATATTTT. As protein: CASSIGTAGNTIYF.

This chain uses TRBV4-1 with TRBJ1-5; a possible D gene is TRBD1 (6 bases). Germline V lookup: CDR1 MGHRA, CDR2 YSYEKL. The CDR3 is made up of 15 amino acids. V lost 1 base to trimming and J lost 5 bases, with 12 bases between them. CDR3 residues: CASSQGAAGDQPQHF. CDR3 in DNA: TGCGCCAGCAGCCAAGGAGCGGCAGGGGATCAGCCCCAGCATTTT.